A single sample is the source of the 24 T cell receptor beta chains below, sequenced in a study of T cell responses to AZD1222 COVID-19 vaccine. TCRdb's copy holds only in-frame clones and misses some; the assay was immunoSEQ multiplex PCR. This sample has about 83,000 clones, with around 90% found just once. The source material was peripheral blood, sampled 28 days after the second AZD1222 dose. These receptors all stem from an adult who received the AZD1222 COVID-19 vaccine.

The chain uses TRBV28 and TRBJ2-4, with no clear D. V lost 0 bases, J lost 7 bases, and 13 bases lay in between. Germline V gene sequence: CDR1 MDHEN, CDR2 SYDVKM. The CDR3 runs to 15 residues. The CDR3 region has the DNA TGTGCCAGCAGTTTATGGGGCCGCCCCGTTAACATTCAGTACTTC. It codes for CASSLWGRPVNIQYF.

In this sample, this clone turned up a few times. The chain links TRBV6-2 or TRBV6-3 to TRBJ2-7, with D perhaps TRBD1 (6 bases). Trimming removed 2 bases at V and 0 bases at J, with 8 bases between. There are 14 residues in the CDR3. CDR1 is MNHEY and CDR2 is SVGEGT in the germline V gene. The CDR3 DNA reads as TGTGCCAGCAGTTACCGGGACAACTCCTACGAGCAGTACTTC. Protein: CASSYRDNSYEQYF.

The chain links TRBV2 to TRBJ2-1, with D tentatively TRBD2 (5 bases). CDR1 is SNHLY and CDR2 is FYNNEI in the germline V gene. V was pared by 7 bases and J by 6 bases, with 10 bases between. CDR3 length: 12 amino acids. The CDR3, as DNA: TGTGCCAGCATCGAGACTATCAATGAGCAGTTCTTC. Residues: CASIETINEQFF.

V is TRBV12-3 or TRBV12-4 and J is TRBJ2-5; TRBD1 is a possible D gene (6 bases). Between the trimmed V and J ends, which lost 4 bases and 5 bases, there was a span of 11 bases. The CDR3 contains 13 residues. This chain's CDR3 is CASSYRVGETQYF. CDR3 DNA sequence: TGTGCCAGCAGTTACAGGGTCGGGGAGACCCAGTACTTC.

The genes are TRBV6-1 and TRBJ2-1; a weak D match, TRBD2 (6 bases). Germline CDR1 reads MNHNS; CDR2 reads SASEGT. CDR3 length: 14 residues. Deletions cut 1 base from V and 4 bases from J, with 8 bases between. Written as DNA, the CDR3 is TGTGCCAGCAGTGAAGGGGGGACTTACAATGAGCAGTTCTTC. Its translation: CASSEGGTYNEQFF.

This rearrangement joins TRBV5-1 to TRBJ2-5, with D possibly being TRBD1 (6 bases). The V and J ends lost 3 bases and 5 bases respectively, with 17 bases between them. The germline V gene encodes CDR1 SGHRS and CDR2 YFSETQ. CDR3 size: 15 residues. The CDR3 DNA follows: TGCGCCAGCAGCTCGAACAGGGAAGGTAGGGAGACCCAGTACTTC. Translation: CASSSNREGRETQYF.

The chain recombines TRBV28 with TRBJ2-7, with a tentative D call TRBD2 (6 bases). CDR3 length: 16 residues. Germline V lookup: CDR1 MDHEN, CDR2 SYDVKM. V lost 5 bases to trimming and J lost 3 bases, with 20 bases between them. The CDR3, as DNA: TGTGCCAGCAGTCTCCACAGGATCGCGGGGAACTACGAGCAGTACTTC. It specifies CASSLHRIAGNYEQYF.

The chain carries TRBV25-1 and TRBJ2-5, with 11 nucleotides matching TRBD2. Trimming took 3 bases from V and 3 from J; bases not matched to a gene: 3. The germline V gene has CDR1 MGHDK and CDR2 SYGVNS. The CDR3 has 15 amino acids. CDR3 protein: CASSDRLAGKETQYF. As DNA, the CDR3 is TGTGCCAGCAGTGATAGACTAGCGGGAAAAGAGACCCAGTACTTC.

V is TRBV15 and J is TRBJ2-5; the match to TRBD1 covers 9 bases. After removal of 4 bases from V and 5 bases from J, the junction contained 8 bases not matched to a gene. The CDR3 covers 15 residues. Germline loops: CDR1 LNHNV, CDR2 YYDKDF (reference sequence). The CDR3 coding sequence is TGTGCCACCAGCATGATCACAGGGGGCCGGGAGACCCAGTACTTC. Amino acid sequence: CATSMITGGRETQYF.

The chain carries TRBV20-1 and TRBJ2-7, with D hard to call. The CDR3 totals 13 residues. Trimming removed 3 bases at V and 2 bases at J, with 11 bases between. The V gene's germline CDR1 is DFQATT and CDR2 SNEGSKA (reference sequence). CDR3 in amino acids: CSASRPPAYEQYF. In nucleotides, the CDR3 is TGCAGTGCTAGTCGACCCCCCGCCTACGAGCAGTACTTC.

This chain connects TRBV7-2 to TRBJ2-3; 11 bases agree with TRBD2. After removal of 2 bases from V and 1 base from J, the junction contained 8 bases not matched to a gene. CDR3 length: 18 amino acids. Looked up from germline, CDR1 is SGHTA and CDR2 is FQGNSA. The CDR3 nucleotides are TGTGCCAGCAGCTTACAGACTAGCGGGATTGGGGGCACAGATACGCAGTATTTT. This sequence encodes CASSLQTSGIGGTDTQYF.

Here the CDR3 DNA reads TGTGCCAGTAACTCCCTCGATAATGAAAAACTGTTTTTT. This encodes CASNSLDNEKLFF. This chain connects TRBV19 to TRBJ1-4; D gene unclear. The CDR3 extends over 13 amino acids. The germline V gene encodes CDR1 LNHDA and CDR2 SQIVND (reference sequence). Trimming took 7 bases from V and 4 from J, leaving 10 bases between them.

The chain links TRBV11-2 to TRBJ1-6; 7 nucleotides agree with TRBD1. Germline CDR1 is SGHAT and CDR2 is FQNNGV. The CDR3 consists of 16 residues. Trimming removed 0 bases from V and 7 bases from J; junction bases left unmatched: 6. In DNA, the CDR3 is TGTGCCAGCAGCTTAGATCGAGGACAGGCAAATTCACCCCTCCACTTT. Encoded protein: CASSLDRGQANSPLHF. The entire variable domain, with the rest obtained from reference TRBV11-2 and TRBJ1-6, is as follows: EAGVAQSPRYKIIEKRQSVAFWCNPISGHATLYWYQQILGQGPKLLIQFQNNGVVDDSQLPKDRFSAERLKGVDSTLKIQPAKLEDSAVYLCASSLDRGQANSPLHFGNGTRLTVT.

The V and J genes are TRBV6-2 or TRBV6-3 and TRBJ2-3; 8 bases line up with TRBD1. The length of the CDR3 is 16 residues. Per the germline V gene, CDR1 is MNHEY and CDR2 is SVGEGT. Losses at the gene ends were 5 bases for V and 0 bases for J; bases not matched to a gene: 7. The CDR3 DNA follows: TGTGCCAGCAGTCATCCGACAGGGGCAAGCACAGATACGCAGTATTTT. It translates to CASSHPTGASTDTQYF.

V and J are TRBV5-6 and TRBJ1-1, with D hard to call. The CDR3 is made up of 13 amino acids. Trimming took off 4 bases at V and 2 bases at J, with 9 bases between the two ends. Germline assignment: CDR1 SGHDT and CDR2 YYEEEE. The CDR3 region has the DNA TGTGCCAGCAGCCTGGGCCTCAACACTGAAGCTTTCTTT. Translated: CASSLGLNTEAFF.

The genes are TRBV6-5 and TRBJ1-4; a weak D match, TRBD1 (5 bases). Germline CDR1 MNHEY, CDR2 SVGAGI. The CDR3 has 13 residues. Trimming took off 11 bases at V and 6 bases at J, with 16 bases between the two ends. CDR3 amino acids: CAGRQRSDEKLFF. In DNA form, the CDR3 reads TGTGCCGGCCGACAGCGATCCGATGAAAAACTGTTTTTT.

The chain links TRBV27 to TRBJ1-5; 7 bases align to TRBD1. Unmatched junction bases numbered 6, after V lost 6 bases and J lost 1 base. The CDR3 covers 15 residues. Looked up from germline, CDR1 is MNHEY and CDR2 is SMNVEV (reference sequence). The CDR3 reads CASRSDRASNQPQHF. The CDR3 DNA follows: TGTGCCAGCAGGTCCGACAGGGCCAGCAATCAGCCCCAGCATTTT.

CDR3: CASSLAVATEAFF. As DNA, the CDR3 is TGCGCCAGCAGCTTGGCCGTGGCTACTGAAGCTTTCTTT. The chain uses TRBV5-1 and TRBJ1-1; unclear D gene. V was clipped by 0 bases and J by 5 bases, with 8 bases between them. Germline V gives CDR1 SGHRS, CDR2 YFSETQ. This CDR3 spans 13 amino acids.

J is TRBJ2-1 and V is TRBV28, with TRBD2 as a possible D gene (5 bases). The CDR3 contains 13 residues. The germline gives CDR1 MDHEN, CDR2 SYDVKM. Trimming cost V 1 base and J 13 bases, with 14 bases left between them. The CDR3: CASSLYADSEQFF. CDR3 DNA: TGTGCCAGCAGTTTATACGCGGACTCAGAACAGTTCTTC.

This chain uses TRBV27 with TRBJ1-5, with a weak D call TRBD1 (6 bases). This CDR3 comprises 13 residues. Trimming removed 6 bases at V and 3 bases at J, with 9 bases between. CDR1 and CDR2 (germline): MNHEY, SMNVEV (reference sequence). CDR3 residues: CASRQGFNQPQHF. CDR3 DNA: TGTGCCAGCAGACAGGGATTCAATCAGCCCCAGCATTTT.

The chain has TRBV7-2 and TRBJ2-1, with 10 bases that match TRBD2. V shed 3 bases and J 10 bases; nucleotides not matched to a gene: 0. The germline V gene encodes CDR1 SGHTA and CDR2 FQGNSA. There are 12 residues in the CDR3. CDR3 DNA sequence: TGTGCCAGCAGCTTGGGACTAGCGGAGCAGTTCTTC. Translated, it gives CASSLGLAEQFF. Drawing the rest from reference TRBV7-2 and TRBJ2-1, the complete variable domain is GAGVSQSPSNKVTEKGKDVELRCDPISGHTALYWYRQSLGQGLEFLIYFQGNSAPDKSGLPSDRFSAERTGGSVSTLTIQRTQQEDSAVYLCASSLGLAEQFFGPGTRLTVL.

V gene TRBV5-4 combines with J gene TRBJ2-1, with D uncertain. There are 12 residues in the CDR3. Germline V gene sequence: CDR1 SGHNT, CDR2 YYREEE (reference sequence). Between the trimmed V and J ends, which lost 3 bases and 8 bases, there was a span of 9 bases. Here the CDR3 reads CASSSRPHEQFF. CDR3 coding DNA: TGTGCCAGCAGCTCAAGACCGCATGAGCAGTTCTTC.

This sequence joins TRBV7-9 and TRBJ2-1, with a tentative D call TRBD1 (7 bases). V was cut by 4 bases and J by 5 bases, with 15 bases left in between. CDR1 and CDR2 from the germline V gene are SEHNR and FQNEAQ (reference sequence). The CDR3 spans 15 residues. CDR3 sequence: CASSWGTGEDNEQFF. CDR3 nucleotide sequence: TGTGCCAGCAGCTGGGGAACAGGGGAGGACAATGAGCAGTTCTTC.

The chain joins TRBV18 to TRBJ2-5, with D perhaps TRBD2 (5 bases). The V and J ends lost 1 base and 2 bases respectively, with 11 bases between them. Germline-derived CDR1 and CDR2 are KGHSH and LQKENI. The CDR3 extends over 15 amino acids. The CDR3 is CASSPRALGQETQYF. The CDR3 DNA reads as TGTGCCAGCTCACCACGGGCACTAGGACAAGAGACCCAGTACTTC.